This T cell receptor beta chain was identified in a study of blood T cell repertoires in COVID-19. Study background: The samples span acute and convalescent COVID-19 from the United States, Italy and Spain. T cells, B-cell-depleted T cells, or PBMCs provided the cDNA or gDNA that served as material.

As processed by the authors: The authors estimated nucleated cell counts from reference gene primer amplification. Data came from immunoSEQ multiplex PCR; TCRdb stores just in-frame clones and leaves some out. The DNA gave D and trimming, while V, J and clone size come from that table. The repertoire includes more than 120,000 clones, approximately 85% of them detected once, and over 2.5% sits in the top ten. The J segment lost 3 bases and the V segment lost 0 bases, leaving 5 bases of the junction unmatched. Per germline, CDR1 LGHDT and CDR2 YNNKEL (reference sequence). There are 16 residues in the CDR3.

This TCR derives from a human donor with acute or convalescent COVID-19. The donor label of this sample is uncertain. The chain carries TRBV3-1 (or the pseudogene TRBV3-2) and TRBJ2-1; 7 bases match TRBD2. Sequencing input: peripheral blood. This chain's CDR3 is CASSQDSGDFYNEQFF. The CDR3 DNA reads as TGTGCCAGCAGCCAAGACAGCGGGGACTTCTACAATGAGCAGTTCTTC.